This T cell receptor beta chain is drawn from a study of shared clonotypes between healthy human individuals. Clones were sequenced by immunoSEQ multiplex PCR, and TCRdb holds only the in-frame ones, with some missing. The table shows about 580,000 clones, with roughly 98% occurring only once. Selected positively for CCR7 and CD45RO-negative, naive CD8 cells excluded terminally differentiated effector memory CD45RA+ cells. The germline V gene encodes CDR1 SGDLS and CDR2 YYNGEE. Deletions cut 0 bases from V and 0 bases from J, with 9 bases between. The length of the CDR3 is 16 residues. The sequence came from a young man in good health. The chain is built from TRBV9 and TRBJ1-4; D gene unclear. Source material: naive CD8+ T cells sorted from blood. In DNA form, the CDR3 reads TGTGCCAGCAGCGTAGGTCTGGGCGCAACTAATGAAAAACTGTTTTTT. This encodes CASSVGLGATNEKLFF.